These 10 T cell receptor beta chains came from one sample sequenced in a study of Ad26.COV2.S vaccination and SARS-CoV-2 variants. Indicated treatment: some 20 received Ad26.COV2.S at low or high dose, single or two shots; several received placebo; per-sample allocation not given. Day 63 following the first vaccine or placebo injection was when the samples were taken. Profiled with immunoSEQ multiplex PCR; TCRdb holds only in-frame clones, not every one. Of some 480,000 clones listed, roughly 85% are singletons. The sequences come from peripheral blood, collected in a trial of Ad26.COV2.S vaccine versus placebo. Receptor source: a person aged 18 to 65 who received the Ad26.COV2.S COVID-19 vaccine or a placebo.

The J gene is TRBJ2-3, the V gene TRBV6-6; 14 bases line up with TRBD2. This CDR3 region has 16 residues. CDR1 and CDR2 from the germline V gene are MNHNY and SVGAGI (reference sequence). V dropped 7 bases and J dropped 2; count of bases not matched to a gene: 5. The DNA of the CDR3 is TGTGCCAGCATGACTAGCGGGAGGGGCTACACAGATACGCAGTATTTT. It encodes CASMTSGRGYTDTQYF.

The V call is TRBV6-2 or TRBV6-3, the J call TRBJ1-2; D is ambiguous. The CDR3 totals 14 residues. V was trimmed by 0 bases and J by 2 bases, leaving 7 bases between them. Germline-derived CDR1 and CDR2 are MNHEY and SVGEGT. The chain's CDR3 is CASSYSNANYGYTF. Here the CDR3 DNA reads TGTGCCAGCAGTTACTCAAACGCCAACTATGGCTACACCTTC.

On this clone itself: The sample has other DNA sequences that encode this CDR3 too. This chain joins TRBV6-5 and TRBJ2-1, with a possible D match to TRBD2 (5 bases). V lost 2 bases and J 9 bases, leaving 11 bases between the germline ends. The CDR3 consists of 13 residues. Germline V gene lookup returns CDR1 MNHEY and CDR2 SVGAGI. CDR3 DNA: TGTGCCAGCAGTTACGGACGGGGTGGTGAGCAGTTCTTC. This gives the protein CASSYGRGGEQFF.

V gene TRBV30 combines with J gene TRBJ2-2; D may correspond to TRBD1 or TRBD2 (6 bases each). V lost 3 bases, J lost 6 bases, and 11 bases lay in between. Germline values: CDR1 GTSNPN, CDR2 SVGIG (reference sequence). There are 13 residues in the CDR3. The CDR3 reads CAWRRGASGELFF. Here the CDR3 DNA reads TGTGCCTGGAGAAGGGGGGCCTCCGGGGAGCTGTTTTTT. Looking up the rest from reference TRBV30 and TRBJ2-2 gives the full variable domain: SQTIHQWPATLVQPVGSPLSLECTVEGTSNPNLYWYRQAAGRGLQLLFYSVGIGQISSEVPQNLSASRPQDRQFILSSKKLLLSDSGFYLCAWRRGASGELFFGEGSRLTVL.

The chain links TRBV6-1 to TRBJ1-5, with D unresolved. Germline lookup yields CDR1 MNHNS and CDR2 SASEGT. This CDR3 spans 16 amino acids. Trimming stripped 2 bases from V and 7 bases from J, with 18 bases between. CDR3 DNA: TGTGCCAGCAGTGAACCGTTGGAACACTTCCCACAGCCCCAGCATTTT. Its protein is CASSEPLEHFPQPQHF.

The rearrangement joins TRBV19 to TRBJ2-3; D is uncertain. CDR1 and CDR2 (germline): LNHDA, SQIVND (reference sequence). The V end was cut by 5 bases, the J end by 1 base, with 13 bases between. This CDR3 has 15 amino acids. The CDR3 nucleotides read TGTGCCAGTAGTGCCCGGGCTCCACGCACAGATACGCAGTATTTT. Amino acid sequence: CASSARAPRTDTQYF.

V and J are TRBV4-2 and TRBJ2-3, with 9 bases matching TRBD2. Trimming removed 2 bases from V and 6 bases from J; junction bases left unmatched: 9. Germline CDR1 LGHNA, CDR2 YNFKEQ. This CDR3 comprises 16 residues. CDR3 loop: CASSQSSGRKSDTQYF. In DNA, the CDR3 is TGTGCCAGCAGCCAAAGTAGCGGGAGAAAGTCCGATACGCAGTATTTT.

V gene TRBV9 combines with J gene TRBJ1-3; D ambiguous. CDR3 length: 17 residues. Germline assignment: CDR1 SGDLS and CDR2 YYNGEE. V lost 3 bases to trimming and J lost 0 bases, with 16 bases between them. This CDR3 reads CASSEAPDPSSGNTIYF. CDR3 in DNA: TGTGCCAGCAGCGAAGCCCCGGACCCCAGCTCTGGAAACACCATATATTTT.

The J gene is TRBJ2-7, the V gene TRBV4-2, with 7 positions matching TRBD2. Germline V gene lookup returns CDR1 LGHNA and CDR2 YNFKEQ. Trimming cost V 4 bases and J 0 bases; bases outside gene matches: 9. CDR3 length equals 16 residues. CDR3 DNA sequence: TGTGCCAGCAGCCCTTTCGCGGGACTATCCTCCTACGAGCAGTACTTC. It yields the protein CASSPFAGLSSYEQYF.

This clone was observed once. This rearrangement joins TRBV7-2 to TRBJ2-2; 10 bases are shared with TRBD1. From germline, CDR1 is SGHTA and CDR2 FQGNSA. The CDR3 is 20 residues long. J lost 3 bases, V lost 0 bases, and 13 bases had no gene match. The CDR3 DNA reads TGTGCCAGCAGCTTAGCGACCGGACAGGGGGGAAAGTGGTACACCGGGGAGCTGTTTTTT. Translated: CASSLATGQGGKWYTGELFF.